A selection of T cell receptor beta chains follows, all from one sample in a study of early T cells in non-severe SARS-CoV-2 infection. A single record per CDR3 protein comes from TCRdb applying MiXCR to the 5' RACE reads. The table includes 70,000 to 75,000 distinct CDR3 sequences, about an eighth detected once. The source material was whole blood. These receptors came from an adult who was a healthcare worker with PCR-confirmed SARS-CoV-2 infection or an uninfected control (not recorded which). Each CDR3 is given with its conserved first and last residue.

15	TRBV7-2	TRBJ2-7	CASSFPGRPGYEQYF
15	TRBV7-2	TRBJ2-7	CASSLVGGISYEQYF
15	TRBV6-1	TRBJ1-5	CASSEKRQVNQPQHF
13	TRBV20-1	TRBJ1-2	CSAVQVGGYGYTF
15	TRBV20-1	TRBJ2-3	CSATTHGRGSDTQYF
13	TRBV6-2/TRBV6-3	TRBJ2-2	CASSFQGAGELFF
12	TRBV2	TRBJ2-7	CASSFLGSKQYF
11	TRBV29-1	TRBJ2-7	CSVLGGNEQYF
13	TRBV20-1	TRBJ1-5	CSARQGSSQPQHF
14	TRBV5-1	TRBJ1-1	CASSLAGGGTEAFF
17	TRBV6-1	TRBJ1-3	CASSEGRGQRAGNTIYF
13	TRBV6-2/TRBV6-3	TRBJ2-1	CASAKDVYNEQFF
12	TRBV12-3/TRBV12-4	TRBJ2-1	CASSFAGNEQFF
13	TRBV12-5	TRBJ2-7	CASVGGASYEQYF
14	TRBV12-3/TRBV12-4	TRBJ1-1	CASRPPRLNTEAFF
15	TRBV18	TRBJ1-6	CASSPTGTGGSPLHF
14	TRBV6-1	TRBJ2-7	CASSGVGVSYEQYF
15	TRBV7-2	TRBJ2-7	CASSSDPGTRGEQYF
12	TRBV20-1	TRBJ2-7	CSARYREHEQYF
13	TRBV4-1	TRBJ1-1	CASSRKGETEAFF
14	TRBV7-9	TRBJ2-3	CASSRQLPTDTQYF
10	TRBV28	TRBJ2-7	CASSHDEQYF
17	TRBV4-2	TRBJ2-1	CASSQVSGGFSYNEQFF
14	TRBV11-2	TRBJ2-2	CASSYPASTGELFF
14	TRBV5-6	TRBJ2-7	CASSLDGGIYEQYF
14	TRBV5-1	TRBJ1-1	CASSPLTDPSEAFF
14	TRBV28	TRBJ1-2	CASSLNQVNYGYTF
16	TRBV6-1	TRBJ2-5	CASSEASGQSSETQYF
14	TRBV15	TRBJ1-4	CATRPSGEKEKLFF